Below, 16 T cell receptor beta chains from the same sample are listed, as sequenced in a study of radiotherapy plus CTLA-4 blockade in lung cancer. TCRdb's table, derived via immunoSEQ multiplex PCR, lists solely in-frame clones and lacks some. The sample consists of some 100,000 clones, approximately 80% of them appearing once. This specimen consisted of peripheral blood, obtained from a patient treated with radiotherapy plus ipilimumab. The receptors come from a human donor with non-small cell lung cancer who had a partial response to radiotherapy plus ipilimumab.

The genes are TRBV7-2 and TRBJ2-1; D is possibly TRBD2 (6 bases). Per germline, CDR1 SGHTA and CDR2 FQGNSA. The CDR3 runs to 18 residues. V was pared by 1 base and J by 0 bases, with 16 bases between. CDR3 in amino acids: CASSLGPPGLSSYNEQFF. CDR3 coding DNA: TGTGCCAGCAGCTTAGGGCCACCGGGACTTAGCTCCTACAATGAGCAGTTCTTC.

V and J are TRBV7-2 and TRBJ1-2, with D possibly TRBD1 on 6 matching bases. The CDR3 consists of 14 residues. Germline lookup yields CDR1 SGHTA and CDR2 FQGNSA. The V gene lost 5 bases and the J gene lost 4 bases, with 14 bases spanning the gap. The CDR3 sequence: CASSPQGSGYGYTF. The CDR3, as DNA: TGTGCCAGCAGCCCCCAGGGGAGTGGCTATGGCTACACCTTC.

The chain uses TRBV6-4 and TRBJ2-3, with a tentative D call TRBD1 (6 bases). Trimming took 4 bases from V and 1 from J, leaving 12 bases between them. Germline lookup yields CDR1 MRHNA and CDR2 SNTAGT. This CDR3 is 15 amino acids long. CDR3 DNA sequence: TGTGCCAGCAGTGGCCTCCCAGGGGGCACAGATACGCAGTATTTT. Amino acids: CASSGLPGGTDTQYF.

The CDR3 sequence is CASSGTTGGTSKNIQYF. The CDR3 DNA sequence: TGTGCCAGCAGTGGGACCACAGGGGGTACGAGCAAAAACATTCAGTACTTC. The chain links TRBV28 to TRBJ2-4; 8 bases agree with TRBD1. CDR1 is MDHEN and CDR2 is SYDVKM in the germline V gene. Unmatched junction bases numbered 12, after V lost 5 bases and J lost 3 bases. The CDR3 is made up of 17 amino acids.

The chain links TRBV30 to TRBJ1-2; weak D call: TRBD1 (5 bases). The germline V gene has CDR1 GTSNPN and CDR2 SVGIG (reference sequence). Trimming pared 0 bases from V and 0 bases from J, leaving 32 bases between. The CDR3 has 22 residues. The CDR3 region is CAWSVRVWVVGDSNLANYGYTF. In nucleotides, the CDR3 is TGTGCCTGGAGTGTACGGGTGTGGGTGGTAGGCGACAGCAATTTAGCTAACTATGGCTACACCTTC.

Comment on this clone: Other nucleotide sequences from this sample produce the same CDR3. The rearrangement joins TRBV18 to TRBJ1-1; 7 bases agree with TRBD1. From germline, CDR1 is KGHSH and CDR2 LQKENI. This CDR3 has 13 amino acids. The trim removed 3 bases at V and 3 bases at J, leaving 1 base unmatched. CDR3 loop: CASSPGQDTEAFF. The CDR3 DNA reads TGTGCCAGCTCACCTGGACAGGACACTGAAGCTTTCTTT.

The V and J genes are TRBV7-8 and TRBJ1-1; D not certain. This CDR3 has 13 amino acids. The ends were cut back, 4 bases at V and 3 bases at J, with 9 bases in the middle. CDR1 and CDR2 from the germline V gene are SGHVS and FQNEAQ. This CDR3 reads CASSSRIDTEAFF. CDR3 DNA sequence: TGTGCCAGCAGCTCACGTATAGACACTGAAGCTTTCTTT.

The rearrangement uses TRBV18 and TRBJ2-1, with 8 bases lining up with TRBD2. V shed 0 bases, J shed 9 bases, and the junction held 4 bases outside the gene matches. The length of the CDR3 is 14 residues. Germline V gene data show CDR1 as KGHSH and CDR2 as LQKENI. CDR3 amino acids: CASSPPSLAGEQFF. In DNA form, the CDR3 reads TGTGCCAGCTCACCACCGTCTCTAGCGGGTGAGCAGTTCTTC.

The chain carries TRBV6-1 and TRBJ2-7; 8 bases match TRBD1. Germline V lookup: CDR1 MNHNS, CDR2 SASEGT. This CDR3 has 16 amino acids. Germline trimming cut 5 bases from V and 2 bases from J; bases unmatched to any gene: 11. The CDR3 DNA is TGTGCCAGCAGTCAAGAGGACAGGGATGGGGCCTACGAGCAGTACTTC. It specifies CASSQEDRDGAYEQYF.

This clone appeared a few times. V is TRBV5-8 and J is TRBJ1-1; D unclear. V was trimmed by 2 bases and J by 5 bases, leaving 10 bases between them. This CDR3 spans 13 amino acids. From germline, CDR1 is SGHTS and CDR2 YDEGEE. CDR3 sequence reads: CASSFRPGTEAFF. CDR3 sequence (DNA): TGTGCCAGCAGCTTCAGACCGGGGACTGAAGCTTTCTTT.

A single count supports this clone. The J gene is TRBJ1-2, the V gene TRBV28; TRBD1 agrees at 9 bases. The germline gives CDR1 MDHEN, CDR2 SYDVKM. Losses at the gene ends were 7 bases for V and 9 bases for J; bases not matched to a gene: 15. This CDR3 has 15 amino acids. CDR3 residues: CASINRGHLRNRYTF. The CDR3, as DNA: TGTGCCAGCATCAACAGGGGGCATCTGCGAAATCGCTACACCTTC.

This chain connects TRBV25-1 to TRBJ1-2; no firm D call. V lost 4 bases and J 6 bases, leaving 9 bases between the germline ends. From germline, CDR1 is MGHDK and CDR2 SYGVNS. The CDR3 covers 12 residues. Here the CDR3 DNA reads TGTGCCAGCAGTGCATTCCAGGATGGCTACACCTTC. This translates into CASSAFQDGYTF.

As regards this clone: Other DNA sequences in the same sample also yield this CDR3. The rearrangement uses TRBV30 and TRBJ1-5; D gene ambiguous. Trimming removed 1 base at V and 4 bases at J, with 8 bases between. Germline V gives CDR1 GTSNPN, CDR2 SVGIG (reference sequence). This CDR3 contains 13 residues. CDR3 loop: CAWSGAENQPQHF. The CDR3 coding sequence is TGTGCCTGGAGTGGGGCAGAAAATCAGCCCCAGCATTTT.

This sequence joins TRBV7-3 and TRBJ2-2; D might be TRBD2 (6 bases). Germline CDR1 reads SGHTA; CDR2 reads FQGTGA. V was shortened by 5 bases and J by 1 base, with 17 bases between the two germline ends. The CDR3 runs to 17 residues. CDR3 bases: TGTGCCAGCAGCCAATATCCCGGGACTCAGAACACCGGGGAGCTGTTTTTT. It translates to CASSQYPGTQNTGELFF.

The V gene is TRBV18, the J gene TRBJ2-3; D is perhaps TRBD2 (6 bases). V was trimmed by 6 bases and J by 6 bases, leaving 19 bases between them. Looked up from germline, CDR1 is KGHSH and CDR2 is LQKENI. The CDR3 is 15 amino acids. CDR3 nucleotide sequence: TGTGCCAGCTCCCCCCGTCGGGAGAGATTTGATACGCAGTATTTT. As protein: CASSPRRERFDTQYF. Supplemented by reference TRBV18 and TRBJ2-3, the full variable domain reads NAGVMQNPRHLVRRRGQEARLRCSPMKGHSHVYWYRQLPEEGLKFMVYLQKENIIDESGMPKERFSAEFPKEGPSILRIQQVVRGDSAAYFCASSPRRERFDTQYFGPGTRLTVL.

V gene TRBV5-4 combines with J gene TRBJ2-3; D is possibly TRBD2 (5 bases). Germline V gene lookup returns CDR1 SGHNT and CDR2 YYREEE (reference sequence). The CDR3 loop spans 15 amino acids. V gave up 6 bases and J gave up 2 bases, with 16 bases separating them. CDR3 sequence reads: CASTRPSGDTDTQYF. The DNA for the CDR3 is TGTGCCAGCACCCGTCCCAGCGGCGACACAGATACGCAGTATTTT.